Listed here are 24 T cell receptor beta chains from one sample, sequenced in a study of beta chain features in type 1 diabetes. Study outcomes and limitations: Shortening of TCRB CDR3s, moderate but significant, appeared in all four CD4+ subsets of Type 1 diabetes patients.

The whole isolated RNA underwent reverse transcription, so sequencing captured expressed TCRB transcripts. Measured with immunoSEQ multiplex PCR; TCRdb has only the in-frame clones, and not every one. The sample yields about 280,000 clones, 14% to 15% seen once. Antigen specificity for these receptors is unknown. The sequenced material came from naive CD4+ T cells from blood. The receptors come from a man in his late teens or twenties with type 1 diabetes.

The CDR3 DNA follows: TGTGCCAGCTCACCCCCAGCGGGGGGAGGCTACGAGCAGTACTTC. This codes for CASSPPAGGGYEQYF. The chain carries TRBV18 and TRBJ2-7; TRBD2 aligns across 9 bases. Trimming cost V 3 bases and J 3 bases; bases outside gene matches: 6. Per germline, CDR1 KGHSH and CDR2 LQKENI. This CDR3 has 15 residues. Full variable domain (rest looked up from reference TRBV18 and TRBJ2-7): NAGVMQNPRHLVRRRGQEARLRCSPMKGHSHVYWYRQLPEEGLKFMVYLQKENIIDESGMPKERFSAEFPKEGPSILRIQQVVRGDSAAYFCASSPPAGGGYEQYFGPGTRLTVT.

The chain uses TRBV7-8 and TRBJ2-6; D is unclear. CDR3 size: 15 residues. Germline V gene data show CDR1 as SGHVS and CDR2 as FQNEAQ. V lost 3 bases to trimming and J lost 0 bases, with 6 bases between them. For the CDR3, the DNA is TGTGCCAGCAGCTTCTTCGGCTCTGGGGCCAACGTCCTGACTTTC. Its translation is CASSFFGSGANVLTF.

DNA for the CDR3: TGTGCCAGCAGTTATTCCGGGACAGCTGTCTACGAGCAGTACTTC. Translation gives CASSYSGTAVYEQYF. The chain has TRBV6-5 and TRBJ2-7, with 7 bases matching TRBD1. The CDR3 contains 15 residues. Germline V gene data show CDR1 as MNHEY and CDR2 as SVGAGI. J was trimmed by 3 bases and V by 3 bases; bases with no gene match: 8.

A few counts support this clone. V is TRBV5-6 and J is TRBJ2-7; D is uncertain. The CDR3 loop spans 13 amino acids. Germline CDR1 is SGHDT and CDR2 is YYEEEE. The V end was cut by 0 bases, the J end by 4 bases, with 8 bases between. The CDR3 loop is CASSLATTYEQYF. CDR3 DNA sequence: TGTGCCAGCAGCTTGGCTACTACGTACGAGCAGTACTTC.

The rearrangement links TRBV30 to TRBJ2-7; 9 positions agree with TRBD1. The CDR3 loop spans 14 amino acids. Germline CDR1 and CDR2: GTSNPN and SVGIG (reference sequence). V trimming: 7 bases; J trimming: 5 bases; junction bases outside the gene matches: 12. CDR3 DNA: TGTGCCTCGAATCCAGGGGGACAGGGAGACGAGCAGTACTTC. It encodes CASNPGGQGDEQYF.

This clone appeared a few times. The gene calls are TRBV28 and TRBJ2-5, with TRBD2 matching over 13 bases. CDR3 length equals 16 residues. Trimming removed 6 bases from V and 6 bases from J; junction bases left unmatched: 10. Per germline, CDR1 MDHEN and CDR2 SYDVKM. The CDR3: CASSAQLAGGPQTQYF. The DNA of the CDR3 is TGTGCCAGCAGCGCACAACTAGCGGGAGGGCCACAGACCCAGTACTTC.

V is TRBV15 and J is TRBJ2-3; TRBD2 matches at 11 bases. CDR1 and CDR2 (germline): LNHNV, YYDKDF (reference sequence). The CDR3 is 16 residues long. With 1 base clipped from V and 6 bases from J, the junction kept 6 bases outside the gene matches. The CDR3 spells CATSRVLAGAVDTQYF. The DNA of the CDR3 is TGTGCCACCAGCAGAGTACTAGCGGGAGCTGTGGATACGCAGTATTTT.

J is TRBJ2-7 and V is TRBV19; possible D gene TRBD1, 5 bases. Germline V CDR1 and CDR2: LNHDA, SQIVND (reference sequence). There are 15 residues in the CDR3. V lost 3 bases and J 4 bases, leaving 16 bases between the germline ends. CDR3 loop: CASSIFPGQEYEQYF. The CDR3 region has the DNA TGTGCCAGTAGTATTTTCCCAGGGCAGGAGTACGAGCAGTACTTC.

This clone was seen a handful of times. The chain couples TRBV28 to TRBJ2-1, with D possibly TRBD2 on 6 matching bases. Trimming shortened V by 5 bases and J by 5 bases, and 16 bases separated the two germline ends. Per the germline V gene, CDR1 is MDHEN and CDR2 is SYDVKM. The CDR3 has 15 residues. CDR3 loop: CASSARTISHNEQFF. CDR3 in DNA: TGTGCCAGCAGTGCCCGGACTATCTCTCACAATGAGCAGTTCTTC.

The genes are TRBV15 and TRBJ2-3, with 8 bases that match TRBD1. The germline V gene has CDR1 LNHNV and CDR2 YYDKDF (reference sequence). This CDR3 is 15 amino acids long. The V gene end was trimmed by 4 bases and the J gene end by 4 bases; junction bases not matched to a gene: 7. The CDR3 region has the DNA TGTGCCACCAGCAACAGGGGGGCAACCGCAGATACGCAGTATTTT. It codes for CATSNRGATADTQYF.

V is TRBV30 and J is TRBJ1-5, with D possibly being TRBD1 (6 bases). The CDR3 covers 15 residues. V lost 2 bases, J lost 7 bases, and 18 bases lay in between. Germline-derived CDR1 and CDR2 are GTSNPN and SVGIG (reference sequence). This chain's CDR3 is CAWSNYQGIGQPQHF. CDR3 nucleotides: TGTGCCTGGAGTAATTACCAGGGGATAGGACAGCCCCAGCATTTT.

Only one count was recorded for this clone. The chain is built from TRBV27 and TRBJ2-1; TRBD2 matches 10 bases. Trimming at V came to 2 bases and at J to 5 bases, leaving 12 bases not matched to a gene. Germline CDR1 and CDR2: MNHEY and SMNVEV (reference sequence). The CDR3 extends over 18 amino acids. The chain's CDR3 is CASSLPERTSGAHNEQFF. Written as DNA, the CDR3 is TGTGCCAGCAGTTTACCCGAACGGACTAGCGGAGCGCACAATGAGCAGTTCTTC.

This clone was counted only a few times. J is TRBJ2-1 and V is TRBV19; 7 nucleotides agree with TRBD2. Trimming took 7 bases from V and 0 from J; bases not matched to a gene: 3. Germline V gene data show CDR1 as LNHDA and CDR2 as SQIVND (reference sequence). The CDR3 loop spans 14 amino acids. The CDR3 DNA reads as TGTGCCAGTACTCGCGGGAGCTCCTACAATGAGCAGTTCTTC. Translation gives CASTRGSSYNEQFF.

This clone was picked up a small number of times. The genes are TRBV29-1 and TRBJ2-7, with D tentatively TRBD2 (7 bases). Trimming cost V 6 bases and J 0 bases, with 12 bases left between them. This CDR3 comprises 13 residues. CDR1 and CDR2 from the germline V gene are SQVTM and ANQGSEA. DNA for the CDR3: TGCAGCGTGAGGGGGAGGGTCTCCTACGAGCAGTACTTC. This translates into CSVRGRVSYEQYF.

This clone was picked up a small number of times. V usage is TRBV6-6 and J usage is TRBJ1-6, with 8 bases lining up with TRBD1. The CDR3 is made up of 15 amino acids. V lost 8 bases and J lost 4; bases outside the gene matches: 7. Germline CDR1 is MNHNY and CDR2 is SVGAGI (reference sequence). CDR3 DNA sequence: TGTGCCAGCGGGGGGACAGGTCGATATAATTCACCCCTCCACTTT. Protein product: CASGGTGRYNSPLHF.

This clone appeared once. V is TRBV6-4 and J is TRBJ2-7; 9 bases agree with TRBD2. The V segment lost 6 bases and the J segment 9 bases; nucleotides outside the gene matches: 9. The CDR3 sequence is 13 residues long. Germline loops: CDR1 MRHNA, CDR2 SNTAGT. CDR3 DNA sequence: TGTGCCAGCAGGAAGCGGGGGGATAGACGGCAGTACTTC. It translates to CASRKRGDRRQYF.

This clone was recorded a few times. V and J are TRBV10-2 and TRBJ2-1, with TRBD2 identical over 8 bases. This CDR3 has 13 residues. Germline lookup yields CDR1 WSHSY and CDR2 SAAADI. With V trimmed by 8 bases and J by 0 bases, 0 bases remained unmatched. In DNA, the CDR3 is TGCGCCAGCGGGACTAGCTCCTACAATGAGCAGTTCTTC. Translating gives CASGTSSYNEQFF.

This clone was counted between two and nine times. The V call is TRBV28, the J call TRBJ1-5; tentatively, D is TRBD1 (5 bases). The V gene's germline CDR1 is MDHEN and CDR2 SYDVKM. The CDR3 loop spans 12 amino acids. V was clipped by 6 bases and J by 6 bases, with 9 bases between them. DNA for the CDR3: TGTGCCAGCAGGGCGGGGGGTCAGCCCCAGCATTTT. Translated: CASRAGGQPQHF.

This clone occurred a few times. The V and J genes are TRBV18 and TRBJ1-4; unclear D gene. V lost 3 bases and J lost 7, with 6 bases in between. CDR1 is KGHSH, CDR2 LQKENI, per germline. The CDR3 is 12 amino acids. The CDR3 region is CASSPSIEKLFF. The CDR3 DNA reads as TGTGCCAGCTCACCGTCTATTGAAAAACTGTTTTTT.

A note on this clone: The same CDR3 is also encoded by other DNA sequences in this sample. The CDR3 nucleotides read TGCGCCAGCAGCTTGGGGCTAGCGGGAAATTACGAGCAGTACTTC. Translation gives CASSLGLAGNYEQYF. This chain connects TRBV5-1 to TRBJ2-7; 9 nucleotides match TRBD2. The CDR3 runs to 15 residues. J was trimmed by 4 bases and V by 0 bases; bases with no gene match: 5. Germline values: CDR1 SGHRS, CDR2 YFSETQ.

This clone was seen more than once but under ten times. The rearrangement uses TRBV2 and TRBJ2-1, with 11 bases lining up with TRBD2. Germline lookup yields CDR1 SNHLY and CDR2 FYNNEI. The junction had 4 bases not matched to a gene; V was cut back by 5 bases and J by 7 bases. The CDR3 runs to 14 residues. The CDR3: CASSRLAGLNEQFF. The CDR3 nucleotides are TGTGCCAGCAGTCGACTAGCGGGGTTGAATGAGCAGTTCTTC.

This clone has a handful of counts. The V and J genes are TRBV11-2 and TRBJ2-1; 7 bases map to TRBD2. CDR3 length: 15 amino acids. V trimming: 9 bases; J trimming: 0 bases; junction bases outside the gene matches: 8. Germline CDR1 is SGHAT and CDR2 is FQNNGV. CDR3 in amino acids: CARRLAPLSYNEQFF. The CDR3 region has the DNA TGTGCCAGACGACTAGCCCCTCTCTCCTACAATGAGCAGTTCTTC.

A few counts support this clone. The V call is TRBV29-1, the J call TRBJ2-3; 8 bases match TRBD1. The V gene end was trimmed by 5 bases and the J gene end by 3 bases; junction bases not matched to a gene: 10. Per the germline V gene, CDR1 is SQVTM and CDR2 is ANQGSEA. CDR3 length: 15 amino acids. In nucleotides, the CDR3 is TGCAGCGTTCTAGGAGGGACAGGAACTACAGATACGCAGTATTTT. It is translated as CSVLGGTGTTDTQYF.

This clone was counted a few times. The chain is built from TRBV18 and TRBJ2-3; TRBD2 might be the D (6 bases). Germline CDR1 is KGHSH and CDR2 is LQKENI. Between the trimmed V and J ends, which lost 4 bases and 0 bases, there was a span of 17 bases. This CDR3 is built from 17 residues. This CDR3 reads CASSLTSSAPSTDTQYF. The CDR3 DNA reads TGTGCCAGCTCACTAACCTCTAGCGCACCTAGCACAGATACGCAGTATTTT.